A selection of T cell receptor beta chains follows, all from one sample in a study of Graves' ophthalmopathy and Graves' hyperthyroidism. TCRdb independently ran MiXCR on the multiplex PCR reads; one entry per CDR3 protein. Here the sample spans hundreds of thousands of distinct CDR3 sequences, 22% being singletons. Sequenced input: peripheral blood. Source of these receptors: a woman between 18 and 30 years old with stable Graves' hyperthyroidism. Some clones in this sample may be carry-over from other donors' samples. The CDR3 runs from the conserved cysteine through the conserved F or W. A D gene is named only where the DNA matches it firmly. Clone size is not always given. Where it is, it says once, few, many or a class for expanded clones.

D	V	J	size	CDR3	DNA
.	TRBV13	TRBJ2-7	.	CASSLEGSGVKDEQYF	TGTGCCAGCAGCTTAGAAGGTTCGGGAGTTAAAGACGAGCAGTACTTC
.	TRBV6-2/TRBV6-3	TRBJ1-2	many	CASSNRDILGYTF	TGTGCCAGCAGTAACCGGGACATCCTTGGCTACACCTTC
.	TRBV27	TRBJ2-2	many	CASSLGSPKAGELFF	TGTGCCAGCAGTTTAGGGAGCCCGAAGGCCGGGGAGCTGTTTTTT
.	TRBV9	TRBJ1-1	many	CASSPLSRNTEAFF	TGTGCCAGCAGTCCATTATCTAGGAACACTGAAGCTTTCTTT
.	TRBV24-1	TRBJ2-7	.	CATSDFHSDGEQYF	TGTGCCACCAGTGATTTCCACAGTGACGGCGAGCAGTACTTC
TRBD2	TRBV20-1	TRBJ2-7	many	CSARGLGGEQYF	TGCAGTGCTAGGGGACTAGGGGGCGAGCAGTACTTC
.	TRBV15	TRBJ1-5	many	CATSRDDFSNQPQHF	TGTGCCACCAGCAGAGACGACTTTAGCAATCAGCCCCAGCATTTT
TRBD2	TRBV3-1	TRBJ2-7	few	CASSQELAGGPNGEQYF	TGTGCCAGCAGCCAGGAACTAGCGGGAGGGCCGAATGGCGAGCAGTACTTC
.	TRBV12-3/TRBV12-4	TRBJ1-1	.	CATLRQNTEAFF	TGTGCCACCCTCAGACAGAACACTGAAGCTTTCTTT
.	TRBV6-1	TRBJ1-3	.	CASSEGRGSGNTIYF	TGTGCCAGCAGTGAGGGCAGGGGCTCTGGAAACACCATATATTTT
TRBD2	TRBV6-1	TRBJ2-3	many	CASSQPGLAEPPDTQYF	TGTGCCAGCAGTCAACCGGGACTAGCGGAACCACCAGATACGCAGTATTTT
.	TRBV5-6	TRBJ2-5	many	CASSLGTQKYF	TGTGCCAGCAGCTTGGGAACCCAGAAGTACTTC
.	TRBV30	TRBJ1-5	.	CAWNSGAGRQPQHF	TGTGCCTGGAACTCCGGGGCAGGGAGGCAGCCCCAGCATTTT
.	TRBV6-1	TRBJ1-3	few	CASTRTAGSGNTIYF	TGTGCCAGCACCAGGACGGCGGGATCTGGAAACACCATATATTTT
TRBD1	TRBV10-1	TRBJ1-2	many	CASLSPGQGLRGYTF	TGCGCCAGCCTCTCCCCGGGACAGGGGCTGAGAGGCTACACCTTC
.	TRBV25-1	TRBJ2-5	many	CASSEYIRGGETQYF	TGTGCCAGCAGTGAATATATCCGTGGGGGAGAGACCCAGTACTTC
TRBD1	TRBV7-2	TRBJ2-7	.	CASGRQGLVEQYF	TGTGCCAGCGGTCGACAGGGCCTCGTCGAGCAGTACTTC
TRBD1	TRBV28	TRBJ2-5	many	CASRDRNTYKETQYF	TGTGCCAGCAGGGACAGGAACACGTATAAAGAGACCCAGTACTTC
TRBD1	TRBV7-2	TRBJ2-2	few	CASSPRDRNTGELFF	TGTGCCAGCAGCCCCCGGGACAGGAACACCGGGGAGCTGTTTTTT
.	TRBV19	TRBJ2-6	many	CASSTLRWGAGANVLTF	TGTGCCAGTAGTACACTACGTTGGGGGGCCGGGGCCAACGTCCTGACTTTC
.	TRBV29-1	TRBJ1-1	many	CSVMQTTGMNTEAFF	TGCAGCGTTATGCAGACGACAGGAATGAACACTGAAGCTTTCTTT
.	TRBV2	TRBJ2-7	many	CAGRAAVHSYEQYF	TGTGCCGGCAGGGCGGCAGTCCACTCCTACGAGCAGTACTTC
TRBD1	TRBV30	TRBJ1-5	many	CAWSTGTGNQPQHF	TGTGCCTGGAGTACCGGGACAGGCAATCAGCCCCAGCATTTT
.	TRBV14	TRBJ2-5	few	CASSHPVPWSWETQYF	TGTGCCAGCAGCCATCCCGTACCATGGAGTTGGGAGACCCAGTACTTC
.	TRBV9	TRBJ2-5	.	CASSPSAGGSILRESQYF	TGTGCCAGCAGCCCCTCCGCCGGGGGAAGTATCCTTCGGGAGAGCCAGTACTTC
.	TRBV24-1	TRBJ2-2	.	CATSDRLLGTGELCF	TGTGCCACCAGTGACCGACTCTTGGGGACCGGGGAGCTGTGTTTT
.	TRBV30	TRBJ2-7	.	CACQGPHLFEQYF	TGTGCCTGCCAGGGACCCCATCTCTTCGAGCAGTACTTC
TRBD1	TRBV6-2/TRBV6-3	TRBJ1-5	many	CASSLGQGAVQGQPQHF	TGTGCCAGCAGCCTGGGACAGGGGGCAGTGCAAGGTCAGCCCCAGCATTTT
.	TRBV5-1	TRBJ1-2	many	CASSINRDQYGYTF	TGCGCCAGCAGCATCAACAGGGATCAATATGGCTACACCTTC
.	TRBV6-1	TRBJ1-1	.	CASINRVGTEAFF	TGTGCCAGCATCAACAGGGTCGGGACTGAAGCTTTCTTT
TRBD1	TRBV11-2	TRBJ2-5	few	CASSLVDRGLFETQYF	TGTGCCAGCAGCTTAGTAGACAGGGGGCTCTTTGAGACCCAGTACTTC
TRBD1	TRBV11-1	TRBJ1-1	.	CASSFGQGQGSTEAFF	TGTGCCAGCAGCTTCGGTCAGGGACAGGGGAGCACTGAAGCTTTCTTT
TRBD1	TRBV28	TRBJ1-2	few	CASSLPQGASGYTF	TGTGCCAGCAGTTTGCCGCAGGGGGCTAGTGGCTACACCTTC
TRBD2	TRBV7-8	TRBJ2-2	many	CASSLGTSGYTGELFF	TGTGCCAGCAGCTTGGGGACTAGCGGATACACCGGGGAGCTGTTTTTT
.	TRBV7-3	TRBJ2-5	many	CASSLYGGETQYF	TGTGCCAGCAGCTTATATGGGGGGGAGACCCAGTACTTC
.	TRBV9	TRBJ2-3	many	CASSEEGTDTQYF	TGTGCCAGCAGCGAGGAAGGCACAGATACGCAGTATTTT
.	TRBV6-1	TRBJ2-6	many	CASSRKPGLSSGANVLTF	TGTGCCAGCAGTAGAAAACCGGGACTCAGCTCTGGGGCCAACGTCCTGACTTTC
.	TRBV28	TRBJ2-5	many	CASGARRAFQETQYF	TGTGCCAGCGGCGCAAGAAGGGCCTTCCAAGAGACCCAGTACTTC
.	TRBV12-3/TRBV12-4	TRBJ1-1	.	CASSLQGLRDAFF	TGTGCCAGCAGTCTACAGGGATTGAGGGATGCTTTCTTT
.	TRBV13	TRBJ2-7	many	CARAEQGYEQYF	TGTGCCAGAGCGGAACAGGGTTACGAGCAGTACTTC
.	TRBV12-3/TRBV12-4	TRBJ1-2	many	CASTPDGGGGTF	TGTGCCAGCACACCCGACGGCGGTGGTGGGACCTTC
TRBD2	TRBV4-1	TRBJ2-7	many	CASSQALAGGSLYPYEQYF	TGCGCCAGCAGCCAAGCGCTAGCGGGAGGCTCACTTTATCCCTACGAGCAGTACTTC
.	TRBV4-1	TRBJ2-5	few	CASSQVYSGGGETQYF	TGCGCCAGCAGCCAAGTATATTCTGGGGGCGGAGAGACCCAGTACTTC
.	TRBV29-1	TRBJ2-2	few	CSVGGGSAGELFF	TGCAGCGTTGGTGGGGGGAGTGCCGGGGAGCTGTTTTTT
.	TRBV28	TRBJ2-7	many	CASSLLGGGVYEQYF	TGTGCCAGCAGTTTACTTGGGGGTGGGGTATACGAGCAGTACTTC
.	TRBV6-1	TRBJ1-6	many	CASSGRPVLNSPLHF	TGTGCCAGCAGCGGGAGGCCAGTTCTCAATTCACCCCTCCACTTT
.	TRBV12-3/TRBV12-4	TRBJ1-1	many	CASSSLLGSTEAFF	TGTGCCAGCAGTAGTTTACTGGGGTCCACTGAAGCTTTCTTT
.	TRBV12-3/TRBV12-4	TRBJ1-1	many	CASSFWETDTEAFF	TGTGCCAGCAGTTTTTGGGAAACGGACACTGAAGCTTTCTTT
TRBD1	TRBV5-1	TRBJ1-6	few	CASSSGQGISPLHF	TGCGCCAGCAGCTCTGGACAGGGTATTTCACCCCTCCACTTT
.	TRBV2	TRBJ2-7	many	CASTSSKQYF	TGTGCCAGCACTAGTTCTAAGCAGTACTTC
.	TRBV19	TRBJ2-7	many	CASSISGTAYEQYF	TGTGCCAGTAGTATAAGCGGGACAGCCTACGAGCAGTACTTC
TRBD2	TRBV5-1	TRBJ2-5	.	CASSSIAGAQETQYF	TGCGCCAGCAGCTCTATAGCGGGGGCACAAGAAACCCAGTACTTC
.	TRBV5-1	TRBJ1-2	many	CASSLPGSEYGYTF	TGCGCCAGCAGCTTGCCAGGGTCCGAGTATGGCTACACCTTC